The 10 T cell receptor beta chains listed next were all sequenced from one sample in a study of cytomegalovirus exposure and HLA in healthy donors. 13 Jbeta primers and 60 Vbeta primers were used for the PCR. Generated by immunoSEQ multiplex PCR, the TCRdb table keeps only in-frame clones and is missing some. The table shows a few hundred thousand clones, with just under 85% occurring only once. Sequencing was performed on PBMCs. The receptors shown here come from a woman in her 40s in good health and CMV-seronegative.

The chain combines TRBV27 with TRBJ2-2; 8 positions agree with TRBD2. In germline, CDR1 is MNHEY, CDR2 SMNVEV (reference sequence). V trimming: 2 bases; J trimming: 8 bases; junction bases outside the gene matches: 10. The CDR3 loop spans 16 amino acids. CDR3: CASSLPGGRSWGELFF. DNA of the CDR3: TGTGCCAGCAGTTTACCGGGGGGGCGATCGTGGGGGGAGCTGTTTTTT.

The rearrangement uses TRBV19 and TRBJ1-5; possibly TRBD1 for D (5 bases). Germline assignment: CDR1 LNHDA and CDR2 SQIVND (reference sequence). CDR3 length equals 17 residues. The V and J ends lost 6 bases and 3 bases respectively, with 21 bases between them. CDR3 loop: CASSELSFGTANQPQHF. In DNA, the CDR3 is TGTGCCAGTAGCGAATTATCTTTCGGGACTGCCAATCAGCCCCAGCATTTT.

The chain is built from TRBV6-1 and TRBJ2-1; TRBD2 matches at 8 bases. V was pared by 7 bases and J by 3 bases, with 5 bases of the junction left unmatched. Germline-derived CDR1 and CDR2 are MNHNS and SASEGT. The CDR3 is 14 amino acids. The DNA of the CDR3 is TGTGCCAGCACTTCGGCGGGGGGCTACAATGAGCAGTTCTTC. Its protein product is CASTSAGGYNEQFF.

In DNA form, the CDR3 reads TGTGCCAGCAGCGTAGGGGCGGGGGGGCACCAGACCCAAGAGACCCAGTACTTC. Its translation: CASSVGAGGHQTQETQYF. The chain combines TRBV9 with TRBJ2-5, with TRBD2 matching 9 bases. Looked up from germline, CDR1 is SGDLS and CDR2 is YYNGEE. J lost 1 base, V lost 0 bases, and 10 bases had no gene match. The CDR3 contains 18 residues.

This chain connects TRBV29-1 to TRBJ2-7, with a weak D call TRBD2 (6 bases). The CDR3 is 12 residues long. The V end lost 5 bases, the J end lost 2 bases, and 10 bases lay between the germline ends. CDR1 and CDR2 (germline): SQVTM, ANQGSEA. The CDR3 loop reads CSVTTSTYEQYF. The CDR3 coding sequence is TGCAGCGTTACAACTAGCACCTACGAGCAGTACTTC.

The chain combines TRBV6-5 with TRBJ1-5; maybe TRBD1 (6 bases). This CDR3 comprises 14 residues. The V gene lost 6 bases and the J gene lost 6 bases, with 15 bases spanning the gap. Germline-derived CDR1 and CDR2 are MNHEY and SVGAGI. CDR3 DNA: TGTGCCAGCAGAGCAGCGGGGGGCGGTCAGCCCCAGCATTTT. Translating gives CASRAAGGGQPQHF.

The V and J genes are TRBV7-6 and TRBJ2-1, with D unclear. CDR3 length: 11 residues. The V gene's germline CDR1 is SGHVS and CDR2 FNYEAQ. V was clipped by 3 bases and J by 8 bases, with 5 bases between them. CDR3: CASSLSDEQFF. CDR3 sequence (DNA): TGTGCCAGCAGCTTGAGCGATGAGCAGTTCTTC.

The gene calls are TRBV2 and TRBJ1-1; possibly TRBD1 for D (5 bases). This CDR3 comprises 13 residues. V lost 5 bases to trimming and J lost 1 base, with 8 bases between them. The germline gives CDR1 SNHLY, CDR2 FYNNEI. The CDR3 nucleotides read TGTGCCAGCAGTCCCAGGGAGAACACTGAAGCTTTCTTT. Its protein product is CASSPRENTEAFF.

The chain uses TRBV21-1 and TRBJ2-7; the table's TRBD1 call for D was not verified on the DNA. TRBV21-1 is flagged as a pseudogene. This CDR3 region has 17 residues. The CDR3: CASSKAGTGGLGSEQYF. CDR3 nucleotide sequence: TGTGCCAGCAGCAAAGCGGGGACAGGGGGACTGGGCTCCGAGCAGTACTTC.

The table lists this clone with a few counts. In nucleotides, the CDR3 is TGCGCCAGCATCCCACAAATGGGGCAGAACACTGAAGCTTTCTTT. Its protein product is CASIPQMGQNTEAFF. J is TRBJ1-1 and V is TRBV4-1, with a weak D call TRBD1 (5 bases). The CDR3 is 15 residues long. The V end lost 7 bases, the J end lost 1 base, and 16 bases lay between the germline ends. CDR1 and CDR2 from the germline V gene are MGHRA and YSYEKL.